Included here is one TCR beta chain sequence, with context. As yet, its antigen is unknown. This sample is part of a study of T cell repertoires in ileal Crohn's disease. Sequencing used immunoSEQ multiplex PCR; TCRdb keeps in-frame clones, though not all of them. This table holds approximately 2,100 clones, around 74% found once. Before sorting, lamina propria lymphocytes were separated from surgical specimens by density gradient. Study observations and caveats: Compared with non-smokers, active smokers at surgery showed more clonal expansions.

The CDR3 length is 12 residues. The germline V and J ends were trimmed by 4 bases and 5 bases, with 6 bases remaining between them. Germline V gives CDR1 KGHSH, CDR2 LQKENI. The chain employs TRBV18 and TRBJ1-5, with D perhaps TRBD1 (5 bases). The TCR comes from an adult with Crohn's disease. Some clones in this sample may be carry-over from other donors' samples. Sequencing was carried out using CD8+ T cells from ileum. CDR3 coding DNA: TGTGCCAGCTCACTAGGGGATCAGCCCCAGCATTTT. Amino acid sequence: CASSLGDQPQHF.